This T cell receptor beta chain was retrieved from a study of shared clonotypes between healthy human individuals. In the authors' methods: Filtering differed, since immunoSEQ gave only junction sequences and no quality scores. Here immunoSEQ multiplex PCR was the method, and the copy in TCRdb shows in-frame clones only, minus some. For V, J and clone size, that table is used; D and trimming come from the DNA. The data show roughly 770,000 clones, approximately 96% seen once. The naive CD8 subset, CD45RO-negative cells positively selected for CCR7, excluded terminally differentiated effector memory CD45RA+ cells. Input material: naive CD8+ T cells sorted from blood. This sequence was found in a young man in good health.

For the CDR3, the DNA is TGTGCCAGCAGCTTAGCGCGGGAGACGCAGTATTTT. This sequence encodes CASSLARETQYF. J is TRBJ2-3 and V is TRBV7-8; TRBD2 agrees at 7 bases. In germline, CDR1 is SGHVS, CDR2 FQNEAQ. The CDR3 spans 12 residues. V gave up 0 bases and J gave up 9 bases; unmatched junction bases: 0.